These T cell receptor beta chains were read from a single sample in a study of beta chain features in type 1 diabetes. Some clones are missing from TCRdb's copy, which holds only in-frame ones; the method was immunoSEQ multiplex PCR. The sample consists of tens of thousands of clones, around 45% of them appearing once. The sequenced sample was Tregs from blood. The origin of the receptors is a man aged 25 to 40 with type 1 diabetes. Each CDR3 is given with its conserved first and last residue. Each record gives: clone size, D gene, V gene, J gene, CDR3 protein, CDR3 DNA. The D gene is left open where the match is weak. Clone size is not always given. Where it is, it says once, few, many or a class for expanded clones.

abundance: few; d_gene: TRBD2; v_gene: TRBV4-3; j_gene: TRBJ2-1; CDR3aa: CASSQDPSGSDSYNEQFF; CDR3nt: TGCGCCAGCAGCCAAGACCCTAGCGGGAGTGACTCCTACAATGAGCAGTTCTTC
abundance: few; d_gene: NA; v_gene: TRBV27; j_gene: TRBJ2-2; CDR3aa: CASRLPVDTGELFF; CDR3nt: TGTGCCAGCAGATTACCCGTCGACACCGGGGAGCTGTTTTTT
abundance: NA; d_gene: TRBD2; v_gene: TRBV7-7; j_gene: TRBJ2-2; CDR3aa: CAVRGGDTGELFF; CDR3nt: TGTGCCGTACGGGGGGGGGACACCGGGGAGCTGTTTTTT
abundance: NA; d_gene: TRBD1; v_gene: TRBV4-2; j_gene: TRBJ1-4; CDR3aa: CASSVRDRNEKLFF; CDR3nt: TGTGCCAGCAGCGTCCGGGACAGAAATGAAAAACTGTTTTTT
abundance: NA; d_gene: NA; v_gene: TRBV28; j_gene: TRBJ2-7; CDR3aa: CASSSTLRANEQYF; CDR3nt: TGTGCCAGCAGCTCGACCTTGCGGGCGAACGAGCAGTACTTC
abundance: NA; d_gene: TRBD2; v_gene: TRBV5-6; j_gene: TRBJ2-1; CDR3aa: CASSLTSGRYPEQFF; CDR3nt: TGTGCCAGCAGCTTGACGAGCGGGAGGTATCCTGAGCAGTTCTTC
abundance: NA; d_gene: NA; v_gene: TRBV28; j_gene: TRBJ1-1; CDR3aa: CASSLWGRQITEAFF; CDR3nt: TGTGCCAGCAGTTTGTGGGGGAGGCAGATTACTGAAGCTTTCTTT
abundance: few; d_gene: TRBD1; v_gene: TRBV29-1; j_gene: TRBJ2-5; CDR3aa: CSVGGQAVTETQYF; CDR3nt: TGCAGCGTTGGGGGACAGGCGGTGACGGAGACCCAGTACTTC
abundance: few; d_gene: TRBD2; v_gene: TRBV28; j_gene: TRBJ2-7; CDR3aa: CATNGGGSYEQYF; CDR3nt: TGTGCCACCAACGGGGGGGGCTCCTACGAGCAGTACTTC
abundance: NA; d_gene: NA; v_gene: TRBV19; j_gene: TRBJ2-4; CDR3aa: CASSLRGGSNIQYF; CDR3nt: TGTGCCAGTAGTCTAAGGGGGGGAAGTAACATTCAGTACTTC
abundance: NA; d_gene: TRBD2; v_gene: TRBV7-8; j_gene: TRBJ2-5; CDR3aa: CASSSLLAGGPGGETQYF; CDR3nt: TGTGCCAGCAGCTCCTTACTAGCGGGAGGGCCGGGGGGGGAGACCCAGTACTTC
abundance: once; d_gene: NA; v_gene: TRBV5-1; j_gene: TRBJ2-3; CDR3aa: CASSFGQPTDTQYF; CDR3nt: TGCGCCAGCAGCTTTGGGCAGCCCACAGATACGCAGTATTTT
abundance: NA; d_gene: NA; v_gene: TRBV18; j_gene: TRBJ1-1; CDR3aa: CASSPGFGESDTEAFF; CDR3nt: TGTGCCAGCTCACCAGGATTTGGAGAATCTGACACTGAAGCTTTCTTT
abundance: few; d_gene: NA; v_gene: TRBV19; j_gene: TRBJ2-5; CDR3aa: CASSIGRGRFFIGNQETQYF; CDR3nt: TGTGCCAGTAGTATAGGGAGGGGACGTTTTTTTATCGGTAACCAAGAGACCCAGTACTTC
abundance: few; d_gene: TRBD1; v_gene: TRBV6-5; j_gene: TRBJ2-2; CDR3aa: CASSKTSDRGGELFF; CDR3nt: TGTGCCAGCAGTAAAACCTCCGACAGGGGCGGGGAGCTGTTTTTT
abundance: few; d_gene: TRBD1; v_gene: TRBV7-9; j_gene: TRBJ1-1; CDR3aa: CASSSLQGDTEAFF; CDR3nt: TGTGCCAGCAGCAGCTTACAGGGGGACACTGAAGCTTTCTTT
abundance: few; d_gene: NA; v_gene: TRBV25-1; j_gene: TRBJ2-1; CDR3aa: CASSEFGGNEQFF; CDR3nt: TGTGCCAGCAGTGAATTCGGGGGTAATGAGCAGTTCTTC
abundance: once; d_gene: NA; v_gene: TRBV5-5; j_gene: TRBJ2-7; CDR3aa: CASSLPAGFSYEQYF; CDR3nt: TGTGCCAGCAGCTTGCCCGCGGGGTTTTCCTACGAGCAGTACTTC